This paragraph reports one TCR beta chain. The sample is drawn from a study of cytomegalovirus exposure and HLA in healthy donors. Germline-derived CDR1 and CDR2 are MGHRA and YSYEKL. The CDR3 runs 17 residues. J gave up 0 bases and V 4 bases, and 5 bases lay outside the gene matches. The PCR contained 60 Vbeta and 13 Jbeta primers. Profiling relied on immunoSEQ multiplex PCR, and the TCRdb table lists in-frame clones only, not all of them. The repertoire holds about 64,000 clones, 60% to 80% seen once, with roughly 5.1% in the top ten. This sequence joins TRBV4-1 and TRBJ2-6; 8 nucleotides match TRBD1. The sample comprised PBMCs. This clonotype originated in a male donor in good health and CMV-seropositive. The CDR3 nucleotides are TGCGCCAGCAGCCTGGGACAGGTGGGCTCTGGGGCCAACGTCCTGACTTTC. Its protein product is CASSLGQVGSGANVLTF.